This is a list of T cell receptor beta chains from one sample in a study of cytomegalovirus exposure and HLA in healthy donors. This table comes from immunoSEQ multiplex PCR, and its TCRdb copy is limited to in-frame clones, with some not included. The sample contains roughly 330,000 clones, roughly 87% of which appear only once. Sequenced sample: PBMCs. The receptors shown here come from a woman younger than 45 in good health and CMV-seropositive. CDR3s include the opening cysteine and the closing phenylalanine or tryptophan. The order of the fields is D gene, clone size, V gene, J gene, CDR3 protein, CDR3 DNA. A D gene is named only where the DNA matches it firmly. Some rows mark clone size as missing; the rest say once, few, many or name a class of expanded clone.

NA	NA	TRBV11-2	TRBJ2-7	CASSYGATYEQYF	TGTGCCAGCAGCTACGGGGCCACCTACGAGCAGTACTTC
NA	once	TRBV15	TRBJ1-2	CATSLSWAARGQEYGYTF	TGTGCCACCAGCCTTTCCTGGGCGGCTCGGGGGCAGGAGTATGGCTACACCTTC
NA	NA	TRBV30	TRBJ2-3	CAWSVLARGTDTQYF	TGTGCCTGGAGTGTACTGGCTAGAGGCACAGATACGCAGTATTTT
NA	NA	TRBV4-3	TRBJ2-2	CASSQAGAYTGELFF	TGCGCCAGCAGCCAAGCAGGGGCCTACACCGGGGAGCTGTTTTTT
NA	NA	TRBV6-5	TRBJ1-2	CASSYFTDYGYTF	TGTGCCAGCAGTTACTTCACAGACTATGGCTACACCTTC
NA	NA	TRBV5-5	TRBJ1-4	CASSLGATNEKLFF	TGTGCCAGCAGCTTGGGCGCAACTAATGAAAAACTGTTTTTT
NA	NA	TRBV5-6	TRBJ2-3	CASSFGSTDTQYF	TGTGCCAGCAGTTTCGGGTCCACAGATACGCAGTATTTT
TRBD1	NA	TRBV6-5	TRBJ2-5	CASSHPGQGFETQYF	TGTGCCAGCAGCCACCCGGGACAGGGGTTTGAGACCCAGTACTTC
NA	NA	TRBV30	TRBJ2-6	CAWSEGLPVGANVLTF	TGTGCCTGGAGTGAAGGGCTGCCAGTTGGGGCCAACGTCCTGACTTTC
NA	NA	TRBV28	TRBJ1-6	CASSLVTGATSPLHF	TGTGCCAGCAGTTTAGTAACGGGGGCAACTTCACCCCTCCACTTT
NA	NA	TRBV6-5	TRBJ1-6	CASSPAPVNNSPLHF	TGTGCCAGCAGTCCCGCGCCCGTAAATAATTCACCCCTCCACTTT
TRBD1	NA	TRBV6-5	TRBJ1-3	CASRGQGAGNTIYF	TGTGCCAGCAGGGGACAGGGCGCTGGAAACACCATATATTTT
NA	NA	TRBV29-1	TRBJ2-6	CSVEGRGPGANVLTF	TGCAGCGTTGAAGGCAGGGGACCTGGGGCCAACGTCCTGACTTTC
TRBD1	NA	TRBV9	TRBJ1-4	CASSGPDRGNEKLFF	TGTGCCAGCAGCGGCCCAGACAGGGGGAATGAAAAACTGTTTTTT
NA	NA	TRBV5-4	TRBJ2-7	CASSFGREQYF	TGTGCCAGCAGCTTTGGCAGAGAGCAGTACTTC
NA	few	TRBV5-4	TRBJ2-2	CASSPPSNTGELFF	TGTGCCAGCAGTCCGCCTTCGAACACCGGGGAGCTGTTTTTT
TRBD1	NA	TRBV5-1	TRBJ1-4	CASSLEALQGDQLFF	TGCGCCAGCAGCTTGGAGGCTCTACAGGGGGATCAACTGTTTTTT
NA	NA	TRBV6-1	TRBJ1-2	CASVTANYGYTF	TGTGCCAGCGTGACAGCTAACTATGGCTACACCTTC
TRBD1	NA	TRBV7-3	TRBJ2-1	CASSLDGQGLFF	TGTGCCAGCAGCTTAGATGGACAGGGATTGTTCTTC
NA	once	TRBV11-1	TRBJ2-7	CASSRDLGFLSYEQYF	TGTGCCAGCAGCCGGGACCTAGGGTTCCTGAGCTACGAGCAGTACTTC
TRBD1	NA	TRBV2	TRBJ1-1	CASSETGVNTEAFF	TGTGCCAGCAGTGAGACAGGGGTGAACACTGAAGCTTTCTTT
TRBD1	NA	TRBV19	TRBJ2-7	CASSAGQGYYEQYF	TGTGCCAGTAGTGCCGGACAGGGATACTACGAGCAGTACTTC
NA	NA	TRBV11-2	TRBJ1-2	CASSHRRVVLTEYGYTF	TGTGCCAGCAGCCATCGCCGGGTTGTGCTTACAGAGTATGGCTACACCTTC
NA	NA	TRBV6-6	TRBJ2-6	CASTTGLYSGANVLTF	TGTGCCAGCACAACCGGACTTTACTCTGGGGCCAACGTCCTGACTTTC
NA	NA	TRBV30	TRBJ1-5	CAWQLGVNQPQHF	TGTGCCTGGCAGCTAGGGGTAAATCAGCCCCAGCATTTT
TRBD2	NA	TRBV29-1	TRBJ2-1	CSVVLADNLYNEQFF	TGCAGCGTTGTACTAGCGGACAACCTCTACAATGAGCAGTTCTTC
NA	NA	TRBV4-2	TRBJ1-5	CASSQDDRSPQHF	TGTGCCAGCAGCCAAGACGACAGATCTCCCCAGCATTTT
TRBD1	few	TRBV7-9	TRBJ1-6	CASSPPPGQAINSPLHF	TGTGCCAGCAGCCCCCCACCGGGACAGGCCATTAATTCACCCCTCCACTTT
NA	NA	TRBV9	TRBJ1-4	CASSVGSAANEKLFF	TGTGCCAGCAGCGTAGGCTCTGCAGCTAATGAAAAACTGTTTTTT
NA	NA	TRBV7-2	TRBJ2-2	CASSLMYPVTGELFF	TGTGCCAGCAGCTTAATGTACCCGGTGACCGGGGAGCTGTTTTTT
TRBD1	NA	TRBV14	TRBJ2-5	CASSQPNTGEETQYF	TGTGCCAGCAGCCAACCAAATACAGGGGAAGAGACCCAGTACTTC
TRBD1	many	TRBV4-2	TRBJ2-7	CASSQEGQKSSYEQYF	TGTGCCAGCAGCCAAGAGGGACAGAAAAGCTCCTACGAGCAGTACTTC
NA	NA	TRBV2	TRBJ1-2	CASIVTWGGYTF	TGTGCCAGCATCGTGACCTGGGGCGGCTACACCTTC
NA	NA	TRBV28	TRBJ2-7	CASSFPQGIGEQYF	TGTGCCAGCAGTTTTCCACAGGGCATAGGCGAGCAGTACTTC
NA	NA	TRBV5-1	TRBJ1-1	CASSSDSSTEAFF	TGCGCCAGCAGCTCGGACAGCAGCACTGAAGCTTTCTTT
NA	NA	TRBV6-5	TRBJ1-2	CASSYTKQGFYGYTF	TGTGCCAGCAGTTACACAAAACAGGGCTTCTATGGCTACACCTTC
NA	NA	TRBV28	TRBJ2-3	CASSLLGNTQYF	TGTGCCAGCAGTTTGTTGGGAAATACGCAGTATTTT
TRBD1	NA	TRBV19	TRBJ2-7	CATSPGQADSYEQYF	TGTGCCACTTCTCCTGGACAGGCCGACTCCTACGAGCAGTACTTC
NA	NA	TRBV29-1	TRBJ2-1	CSVASRSYNEQFF	TGCAGCGTTGCTTCTCGGTCTTACAATGAGCAGTTCTTC
NA	NA	TRBV7-3	TRBJ2-1	CASSRPRGGGNEQFF	TGTGCCAGCAGCCGCCCTAGGGGGGGAGGCAATGAGCAGTTCTTC
TRBD1	once	TRBV28	TRBJ2-7	CASSFFSGGYEQYF	TGTGCCAGCAGTTTTTTTTCAGGGGGCTACGAGCAGTACTTC
TRBD2	NA	TRBV5-4	TRBJ2-3	CASSPLAGGSGGTQYF	TGTGCCAGCAGTCCACTAGCGGGGGGCTCAGGGGGTACGCAGTATTTT
TRBD1	NA	TRBV6-1	TRBJ2-7	CASDHPGQASYEQYF	TGTGCCAGCGACCATCCAGGACAGGCTTCCTACGAGCAGTACTTC
NA	NA	TRBV30	TRBJ2-3	CAWRVGGPGTDTQYF	TGTGCCTGGAGGGTCGGAGGTCCGGGCACAGATACGCAGTATTTT
TRBD2	NA	TRBV13	TRBJ2-5	CASSPSVGGRVKTQYF	TGTGCCAGCAGCCCATCCGTCGGCGGGAGGGTGAAGACCCAGTACTTC
NA	NA	TRBV7-9	TRBJ2-7	CASSSSGPPYEQYF	TGTGCCAGCAGCTCGTCCGGACCACCCTACGAGCAGTACTTC
TRBD1	NA	TRBV5-4	TRBJ2-7	CASRGQGTSEQYF	TGTGCCAGCAGGGGACAGGGGACGTCGGAGCAGTACTTC
NA	NA	TRBV10-3	TRBJ1-2	CAISDRRHGYTF	TGTGCCATCAGTGATAGAAGGCATGGCTACACCTTC
TRBD1	once	TRBV4-2	TRBJ2-7	CASSQNQQGAGYEQYF	TGTGCCAGCAGCCAAAACCAACAGGGGGCAGGTTACGAGCAGTACTTC
NA	NA	TRBV6-1	TRBJ1-1	CASRRGQQYEAFF	TGTGCCAGCAGACGTGGACAGCAATATGAAGCTTTCTTT
NA	once	TRBV11-2	TRBJ2-7	CASIGGAAVGEQYF	TGTGCCAGCATCGGAGGGGCCGCGGTTGGGGAGCAGTACTTC
NA	NA	TRBV19	TRBJ2-7	CASSIKQSSYEQYF	TGTGCCAGTAGTATAAAACAATCCTCCTACGAGCAGTACTTC